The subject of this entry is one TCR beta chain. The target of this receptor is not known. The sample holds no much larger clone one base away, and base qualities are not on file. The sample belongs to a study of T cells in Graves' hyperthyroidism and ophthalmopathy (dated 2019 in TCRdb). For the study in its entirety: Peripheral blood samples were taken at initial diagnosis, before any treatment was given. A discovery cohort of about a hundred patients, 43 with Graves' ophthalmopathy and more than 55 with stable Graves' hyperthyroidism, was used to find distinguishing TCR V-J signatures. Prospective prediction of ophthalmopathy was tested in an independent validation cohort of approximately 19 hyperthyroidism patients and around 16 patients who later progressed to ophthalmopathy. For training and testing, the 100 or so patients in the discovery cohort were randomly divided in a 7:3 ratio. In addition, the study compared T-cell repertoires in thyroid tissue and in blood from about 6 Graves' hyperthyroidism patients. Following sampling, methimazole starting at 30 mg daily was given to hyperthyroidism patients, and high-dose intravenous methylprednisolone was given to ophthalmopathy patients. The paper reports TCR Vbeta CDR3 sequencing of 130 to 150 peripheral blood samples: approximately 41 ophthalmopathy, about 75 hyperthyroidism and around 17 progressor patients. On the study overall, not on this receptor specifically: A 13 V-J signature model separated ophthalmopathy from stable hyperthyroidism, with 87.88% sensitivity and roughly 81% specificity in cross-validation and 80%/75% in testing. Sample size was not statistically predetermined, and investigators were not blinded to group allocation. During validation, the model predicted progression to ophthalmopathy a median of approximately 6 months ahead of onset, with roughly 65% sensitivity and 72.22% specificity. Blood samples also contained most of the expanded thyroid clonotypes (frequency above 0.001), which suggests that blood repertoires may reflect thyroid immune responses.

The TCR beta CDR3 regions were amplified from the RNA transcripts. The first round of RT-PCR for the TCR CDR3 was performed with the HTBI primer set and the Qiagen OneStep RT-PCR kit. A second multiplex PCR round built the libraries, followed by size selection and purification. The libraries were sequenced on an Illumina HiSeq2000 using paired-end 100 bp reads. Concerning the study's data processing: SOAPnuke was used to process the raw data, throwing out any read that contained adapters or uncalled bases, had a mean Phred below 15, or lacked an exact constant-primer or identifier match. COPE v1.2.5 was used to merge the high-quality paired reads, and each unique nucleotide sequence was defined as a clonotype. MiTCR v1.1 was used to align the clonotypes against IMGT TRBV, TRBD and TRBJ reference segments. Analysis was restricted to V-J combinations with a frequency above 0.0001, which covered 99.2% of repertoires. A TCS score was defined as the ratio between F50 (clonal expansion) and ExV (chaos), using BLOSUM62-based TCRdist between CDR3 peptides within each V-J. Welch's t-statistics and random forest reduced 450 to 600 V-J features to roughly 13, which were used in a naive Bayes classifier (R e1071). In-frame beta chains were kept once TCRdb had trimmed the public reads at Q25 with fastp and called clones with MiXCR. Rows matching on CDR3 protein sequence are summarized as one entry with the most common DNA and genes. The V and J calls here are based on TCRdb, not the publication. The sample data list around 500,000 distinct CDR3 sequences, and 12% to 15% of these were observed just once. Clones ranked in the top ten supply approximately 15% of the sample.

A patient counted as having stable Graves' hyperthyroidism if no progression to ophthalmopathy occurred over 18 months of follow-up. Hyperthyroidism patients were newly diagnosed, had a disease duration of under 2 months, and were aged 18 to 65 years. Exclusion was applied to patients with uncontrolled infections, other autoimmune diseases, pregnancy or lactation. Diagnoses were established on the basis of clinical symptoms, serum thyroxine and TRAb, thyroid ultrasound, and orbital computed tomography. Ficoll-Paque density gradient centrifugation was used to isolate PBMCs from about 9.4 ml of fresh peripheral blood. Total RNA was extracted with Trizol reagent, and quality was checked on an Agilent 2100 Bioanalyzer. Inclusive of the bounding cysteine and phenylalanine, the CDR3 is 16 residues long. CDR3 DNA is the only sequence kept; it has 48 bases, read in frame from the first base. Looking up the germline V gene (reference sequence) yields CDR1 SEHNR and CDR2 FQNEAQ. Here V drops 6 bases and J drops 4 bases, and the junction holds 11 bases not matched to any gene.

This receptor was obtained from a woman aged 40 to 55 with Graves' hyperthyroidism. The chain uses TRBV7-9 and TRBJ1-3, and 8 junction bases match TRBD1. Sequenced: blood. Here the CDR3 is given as CASSSNRGSPGNTIYF. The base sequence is TGTGCCAGCAGTTCCAACAGGGGGTCGCCGGGAAACACCATATATTTT.